This TCR beta chain is drawn from a study of response to subunit inactivated influenza vaccine. The germline V gene has CDR1 LGHNA and CDR2 YSLEER. The V and J ends lost 2 bases and 4 bases respectively, with 15 bases between them. The CDR3 is 15 residues long. This clonotype has only one observation. Its antigen is unknown. Via MiXCR, TCRdb re-called the RT-PCR reads, giving one row per CDR3 protein. The sample consists of over 150,000 distinct CDR3 sequences, roughly an eighth of them appearing once. General observations from the study: New T cells are recruited in small numbers by each seasonal influenza vaccination, according to the authors' suggestion.

This sequence was found in a man aged 50 to 59 who received an inactivated influenza vaccine. The genes are TRBV4-3 and TRBJ2-7; D possibly corresponds to TRBD1 (5 bases). The sequences come from CD8+ T cells sorted from PBMCs, collected more than 4 days after vaccination. The CDR3 DNA reads TGCGCCAGCAGCCAAACCCAGGGCCTCAGGTACGAGCAGTACTTC. It specifies CASSQTQGLRYEQYF.